A single sample is the source of the 29 T cell receptor beta chains below, sequenced in a study of T-cell memory formation after mild COVID-19. TCRdb processed the 5' RACE reads anew with MiXCR; each CDR3 protein has one entry. The sample lists around 53,000 distinct CDR3 sequences, 12% occurring once. Sequencing input: PBMCs or a T cell subset sorted from them (not recorded which). The receptors were sampled from a young man who had mild COVID-19 (a few samples of this study predate the infection). Cell type and time point are not known.

This clonotype has a handful of counts. The chain joins TRBV6-5 to TRBJ2-6; TRBD1 or TRBD2 may be the D gene (5 bases each). Germline CDR1 is MNHEY and CDR2 is SVGAGI. The CDR3 is 15 amino acids. V lost 7 bases and J lost 2, with 12 bases in between. In DNA form, the CDR3 reads TGTGCCAGCAAACTAGGGGCGGCTGGGGCCAACGTCCTGACTTTC. This gives the protein CASKLGAAGANVLTF.

This clonotype was observed many times. The chain uses TRBV20-1 and TRBJ1-1; 9 bases are shared with TRBD1. The CDR3 covers 15 residues. CDR1 DFQATT and CDR2 SNEGSKA come from the germline V gene (reference sequence). The J segment lost 4 bases and the V segment lost 2 bases, leaving 8 bases of the junction unmatched. CDR3 nucleotides: TGCAGTGCTAGAAATGGGGACAGGGAGGTCACTGAAGCTTTCTTT. As protein: CSARNGDREVTEAFF.

In this sample, this clonotype turned up a few times. The chain is built from TRBV27 and TRBJ2-1, with D possibly being TRBD2 (6 bases). V was pared by 7 bases and J by 4 bases, with 8 bases between. The CDR3 runs 12 residues. Germline-derived CDR1 and CDR2 are MNHEY and SMNVEV (reference sequence). CDR3 region: CASTGGYNEQFF. The CDR3 nucleotides read TGTGCCAGCACCGGGGGATACAATGAGCAGTTCTTC.

This clonotype was detected only a few times. The chain recombines TRBV18 with TRBJ2-3; tentative D call: TRBD1 (6 bases). This CDR3 has 15 amino acids. CDR1 and CDR2 from the germline V gene are KGHSH and LQKENI. The V end was cut by 3 bases, the J end by 2 bases, with 12 bases between. CDR3 region: CASSPRQATTDTQYF. For the CDR3, the DNA is TGTGCCAGCTCACCGAGACAGGCCACCACAGATACGCAGTATTTT.

This clonotype was seen many times. The chain couples TRBV5-1 to TRBJ2-1; a possible D gene is TRBD1 (6 bases). The CDR3 length is 13 residues. Germline assignment: CDR1 SGHRS and CDR2 YFSETQ. V gave up 4 bases and J gave up 7 bases, with 12 bases separating them. The CDR3 DNA reads as TGCGCCAGCAGCACCCCTCAGGGGAATGAGCAGTTCTTC. Residues: CASSTPQGNEQFF.

The chain links TRBV14 to TRBJ2-7; D is unresolved. CDR3 length: 13 residues. Germline assignment: CDR1 SGHDN and CDR2 FVKESK. Trimming removed 8 bases from V and 1 base from J, with 12 bases in between. The CDR3 loop is CASASYMSYEQYF. In nucleotides, the CDR3 is TGTGCCAGCGCTAGTTACATGTCCTACGAGCAGTACTTC.

This clonotype was seen only a few times. The rearrangement joins TRBV4-2 to TRBJ2-3, with D hard to call. The V and J ends lost 1 base and 2 bases respectively, with 10 bases between them. In germline, CDR1 is LGHNA, CDR2 YNFKEQ. CDR3 size: 15 residues. The chain's CDR3 is CASSQAAWLTDTQYF. The CDR3 DNA is TGTGCCAGCAGCCAAGCGGCCTGGCTCACAGATACGCAGTATTTT.

This clonotype was counted many times. The chain is built from TRBV12-3 or TRBV12-4 and TRBJ2-2; no clear D. V lost 5 bases to trimming and J lost 2 bases, with 3 bases between them. CDR3 length: 12 residues. The CDR3: CASSANTGELFF. The CDR3 DNA sequence: TGTGCCAGCAGTGCAAACACCGGGGAGCTGTTTTTT.

This clonotype was picked up a small number of times. This chain uses TRBV4-2 with TRBJ2-3, with unresolved D. CDR1 and CDR2 (germline): LGHNA, YNFKEQ. With 0 bases removed from V and 0 bases from J, the gap between germline ends came to 10 bases. This CDR3 has 16 amino acids. CDR3 sequence (DNA): TGTGCCAGCAGCCAAGATAGAGGCACTAGCACAGATACGCAGTATTTT. Translated: CASSQDRGTSTDTQYF.

Turning to this clonotype: This could be a read error, since a much larger clone is one nucleotide away. The V call is TRBV6-6, the J call TRBJ1-1; D gene unclear. This CDR3 comprises 14 residues. The V and J ends lost 3 bases and 4 bases respectively, with 12 bases between them. Looked up from germline, CDR1 is MNHNY and CDR2 is SVGAGI (reference sequence). The CDR3 DNA reads TGTGCCAGCAGTTATCAGGTGGGAGGCACTGAAGCTTTCTTT. It yields the protein CASSYQVGGTEAFF.

This clonotype came up a few times. The gene calls are TRBV5-1 and TRBJ1-1, with a possible D match to TRBD1 (5 bases). Germline lookup yields CDR1 SGHRS and CDR2 YFSETQ. CDR3 length: 15 residues. Trimming left V 4 bases short and J 1 base short, with 14 bases between. This chain's CDR3 is CASSPQGLGNTEAFF. The CDR3 nucleotides read TGCGCCAGCAGCCCCCAGGGCCTCGGGAACACTGAAGCTTTCTTT.

This clonotype appeared many times. The J gene is TRBJ1-5, the V gene TRBV20-1; possible D gene TRBD1, 6 bases. The CDR3 sequence is 13 residues long. Looked up from germline, CDR1 is DFQATT and CDR2 is SNEGSKA (reference sequence). The CDR3 loop reads CSTNGGLDQPQHF. In DNA form, the CDR3 reads TGCAGCACGAACGGGGGGCTGGATCAGCCCCAGCATTTT.

This clonotype came up a few times. The chain joins TRBV12-3 or TRBV12-4 to TRBJ2-7; a possible D gene is TRBD2 (5 bases). The CDR3 covers 15 residues. Deletions cut 6 bases from V and 2 bases from J, with 17 bases between. The CDR3, as DNA: TGTGCCAGCAGCCCCCGCCTCCCGGGGACCTACGAGCAGTACTTC. This gives the protein CASSPRLPGTYEQYF.

In this sample, this clonotype turned up many times. The chain links TRBV5-1 to TRBJ2-5; D ambiguous. The V gene's germline CDR1 is SGHRS and CDR2 YFSETQ. The CDR3 sequence is 15 residues long. Trimming shortened V by 0 bases and J by 1 base, and 10 bases separated the two germline ends. The CDR3 spells CASSLAANSQETQYF. In nucleotides, the CDR3 is TGCGCCAGCAGCTTGGCCGCGAATTCCCAAGAGACCCAGTACTTC.

This clonotype was seen only a few times. V is TRBV12-3 or TRBV12-4 and J is TRBJ2-5, with TRBD1 matching 7 bases. The CDR3 spans 11 residues. J gave up 14 bases and V 6 bases, and 9 bases lay outside the gene matches. In nucleotides, the CDR3 is TGTGCCAGCAGCCACGGACAGGTGTTCTACTTC. It yields the protein CASSHGQVFYF.

This clonotype was detected many times. This rearrangement joins TRBV30 to TRBJ2-7; D possibly uses TRBD1 or TRBD2 (5 bases each). The germline V gene has CDR1 GTSNPN and CDR2 SVGIG (reference sequence). Trimming cost V 0 bases and J 7 bases, with 7 bases left between them. The CDR3 consists of 11 residues. Written as DNA, the CDR3 is TGTGCCTGGAGTGTATGGGGGGAGCAGTACTTC. Its protein product is CAWSVWGEQYF.

The genes are TRBV3-1 and TRBJ1-1; perhaps TRBD1 as D (5 bases). Between the trimmed V and J ends, which lost 3 bases and 11 bases, there was a span of 13 bases. The CDR3 has 12 residues. Germline lookup yields CDR1 LGHDT and CDR2 YNNKEL (reference sequence). CDR3 region: CASSHDSSSAFF. The CDR3 nucleotides are TGTGCCAGCAGCCATGACAGTTCCTCGGCTTTCTTT.

The chain recombines TRBV7-9 with TRBJ2-7; the D is unclear. V gave up 4 bases and J gave up 0 bases, with 7 bases separating them. This CDR3 region has 13 residues. The germline V gene has CDR1 SEHNR and CDR2 FQNEAQ (reference sequence). CDR3 protein: CASSSTVSYEQYF. In DNA, the CDR3 is TGTGCCAGCAGCTCGACTGTCTCCTACGAGCAGTACTTC.

The chain has TRBV2 and TRBJ2-6, with a weak D call TRBD1 (5 bases). V lost 9 bases and J lost 3, with 12 bases in between. CDR3 size: 14 residues. The germline V gene has CDR1 SNHLY and CDR2 FYNNEI. CDR3 region: CARDKGRGANVLTF. The CDR3, as DNA: TGTGCCAGGGACAAGGGGCGTGGGGCCAACGTCCTGACTTTC.

Ten or more counts support this clonotype. V gene TRBV4-1 combines with J gene TRBJ1-2; D gene unclear. Germline CDR1 MGHRA, CDR2 YSYEKL. Trimming shortened V by 0 bases and J by 4 bases, and 18 bases separated the two germline ends. The CDR3 covers 17 residues. CDR3 sequence reads: CASSQEVPVADIYGYTF. CDR3 nucleotide sequence: TGCGCCAGCAGCCAAGAGGTCCCCGTGGCCGACATCTATGGCTACACCTTC.

The chain employs TRBV6-2 or TRBV6-3 and TRBJ1-1; D unresolved. The CDR3 is made up of 14 amino acids. CDR1 is MNHEY, CDR2 SVGEGT, per germline. Trimming stripped 4 bases from V and 4 bases from J, with 13 bases between. CDR3 protein: CASSFERSGTEAFF. CDR3 sequence (DNA): TGTGCCAGCAGTTTTGAAAGATCAGGCACTGAAGCTTTCTTT.

The sample holds a few counts of this clonotype. The rearrangement links TRBV5-1 to TRBJ2-6; D may be TRBD1 or TRBD2 (5 bases each). Germline assignment: CDR1 SGHRS and CDR2 YFSETQ. The CDR3 is 15 residues long. V was pared by 4 bases and J by 3 bases, with 11 bases between. CDR3 nucleotide sequence: TGCGCCAGCAGCAGGGACCCCCTTGGGGCCAACGTCCTGACTTTC. As protein: CASSRDPLGANVLTF.

This clonotype has a handful of counts. Likely a read error: the CDR3 ends without its conserved phenylalanine or tryptophan. The limits of the CDR3 on the DNA are not certain, so only TCRdb's listed CDR3 is given. The genes are TRBV7-8 and TRBJ2-7; the D call of TRBD2 is as the table states it, not checked on the DNA. CDR1 and CDR2 (germline): SGHVS, FQNEAQ. The CDR3 is 13 residues long, ends included. The CDR3 spells CASSLTETKGQDI.

The chain carries TRBV7-2 and TRBJ1-4; TRBD1 matches 8 bases. Trimming took 3 bases from V and 8 from J; bases not matched to a gene: 2. Germline assignment: CDR1 SGHTA and CDR2 FQGNSA. The CDR3 runs 13 residues. CDR3 amino acids: CASSFTGGEKLFF. The CDR3 DNA sequence: TGTGCCAGCAGCTTTACAGGGGGAGAAAAACTGTTTTTT. The full variable domain, completed using reference TRBV7-2 and TRBJ1-4, is GAGVSQSPSNKVTEKGKDVELRCDPISGHTALYWYRQSLGQGLEFLIYFQGNSAPDKSGLPSDRFSAERTGGSVSTLTIQRTQQEDSAVYLCASSFTGGEKLFFGSGTQLSVL.

V is TRBV20-1 and J is TRBJ2-1; possibly TRBD2 for D (6 bases). The germline gives CDR1 DFQATT, CDR2 SNEGSKA (reference sequence). This CDR3 region has 13 residues. The V and J ends lost 3 bases and 2 bases respectively, with 8 bases between them. CDR3 nucleotide sequence: TGCAGTGCTAGCGGGGAGGCCTACAATGAGCAGTTCTTC. Amino acid sequence: CSASGEAYNEQFF.

This clonotype was seen ten or more times. The J gene is TRBJ2-5, the V gene TRBV12-3 or TRBV12-4; 9 bases line up with TRBD2. The CDR3 covers 14 residues. Unmatched junction bases numbered 1, after V lost 3 bases and J lost 2 bases. The DNA for the CDR3 is TGTGCCAGCAGTTTCAGCGGGGGGCAAGAGACCCAGTACTTC. As protein: CASSFSGGQETQYF.

This chain links TRBV5-1 with TRBJ2-1, with D unresolved. This CDR3 has 13 residues. The ends were cut back, 0 bases at V and 7 bases at J, with 8 bases in the middle. Germline V gene data show CDR1 as SGHRS and CDR2 as YFSETQ. The CDR3 DNA is TGCGCCAGCAGCTTGGGGCCCCCTAATGAGCAGTTCTTC. Protein: CASSLGPPNEQFF.

The rearrangement links TRBV24-1 to TRBJ2-3; D possibly corresponds to TRBD1 (5 bases). Trimming took off 1 base at V and 5 bases at J, with 6 bases between the two ends. This CDR3 has 13 amino acids. Germline V gene sequence: CDR1 KGHDR, CDR2 SFDVKD. The DNA of the CDR3 is TGTGCCACCAGTGATTTTAGGGGAGATACGCAGTATTTT. It translates to CATSDFRGDTQYF.

This clonotype has a handful of counts. The rearrangement joins TRBV4-2 to TRBJ1-2; tentative D call: TRBD1 (5 bases). Germline V gene data show CDR1 as LGHNA and CDR2 as YNFKEQ. The CDR3 covers 17 residues. The ends were cut back, 1 base at V and 5 bases at J, with 20 bases in the middle. CDR3 sequence reads: CASSQGLQDTVMYGYTF. The CDR3 DNA reads as TGTGCCAGCAGCCAAGGCTTACAGGACACCGTGATGTATGGCTACACCTTC.